The T cell receptor beta chain under discussion was sequenced for a study of blood T cells in healthy people across ages. For the second PCR, which ran for roughly 6 to 11 cycles, a sample-barcoded 5' primer and a J-beta primer mix were used. Carrying 12 random nucleotides, a template-switch adaptor labeled each individual cDNA molecule. Using its own MiXCR run on the 5' RACE reads, TCRdb lists one record per CDR3 protein. Seen here are hundreds of thousands of distinct CDR3 sequences, 20% to 25% observed once, and the top ten hold 3% to 4.5%. The table lists this clonotype with a few counts. Germline assignment: CDR1 ENHRY and CDR2 SYGVKD. With 6 bases removed from V and 3 bases from J, the gap between germline ends came to 9 bases. The length of the CDR3 is 12 residues. Each sample had at least 6 million PBMCs isolated.

Sequences were obtained from blood. The source is a man aged 65-85 years in good health. The genes are TRBV10-3 and TRBJ2-7; a weak D match, TRBD1 (6 bases). CDR3 sequence (DNA): TGTGCCATCAGCCCGGACAGCTACGAGCAGTACTTC. This translates into CAISPDSYEQYF.